These T cell receptor beta chains were read from a single sample in a study of CD8 T cells in ankylosing spondylitis. TCRdb analysed the 5' RACE reads with MiXCR anew, one entry per CDR3 protein. Of about 130,000 distinct CDR3 sequences in the sample, 7% to 10% were seen once. The sample taken for sequencing was blood, either unsorted or a sorted T cell fraction (not recorded which). These receptors were obtained from a male donor with ankylosing spondylitis or in good health (not recorded which). Both conserved end residues are part of each CDR3. D genes are given only for firm matches. Clone size appears in some rows only: once, few, many, or a class for an expanded clone.

v_gene	d_gene	abundance	j_gene	CDR3aa	CDR3nt
TRBV4-2	NA	few	TRBJ2-6	CASSQKASGANVLTF	TGTGCCAGCAGCCAAAAGGCCTCGGGGGCCAACGTCCTGACTTTC
TRBV2	TRBD1	NA	TRBJ2-2	CASSFYRGHNPVPGELFF	TGTGCCAGCAGTTTCTACAGGGGACATAATCCGGTCCCCGGGGAGCTGTTTTTT
TRBV7-2	NA	many	TRBJ1-1	CASSLAQGNTEAFF	TGTGCCAGCAGCTTAGCACAGGGGAACACTGAAGCTTTCTTT
TRBV20-1	TRBD1	NA	TRBJ2-3	CSASRQGGTDTQYF	TGCAGTGCTAGCCGACAGGGAGGCACAGATACGCAGTATTTT
TRBV7-2	NA	few	TRBJ2-7	CASSFLMTGGYGEQYF	TGTGCCAGCAGCTTCCTTATGACAGGTGGATATGGGGAGCAGTACTTC
TRBV12-3/TRBV12-4	NA	NA	TRBJ2-7	CASRIGDELRPQYF	TGTGCCAGCAGGATCGGGGACGAACTACGCCCGCAGTACTTC
TRBV5-1	NA	many	TRBJ2-7	CASSWGALAYEQYF	TGCGCCAGCAGCTGGGGGGCACTAGCTTACGAGCAGTACTTC
TRBV7-3	NA	many	TRBJ2-3	CASRGKDTDTQYF	TGTGCCAGCAGAGGGAAAGACACAGATACGCAGTATTTT
TRBV7-2	TRBD2	NA	TRBJ2-5	CASSSQAGGIQETQYF	TGTGCCAGCAGCTCCCAAGCGGGAGGGATCCAAGAGACCCAGTACTTC
TRBV19	NA	many	TRBJ2-3	CATNSPFEPDTDTQYF	TGTGCCACCAACTCCCCCTTCGAGCCCGACACAGATACGCAGTATTTT